This record covers a single T cell receptor (beta chain). Its cognate antigen is unknown. An equimolar mix of two oligonucleotides served as the beta constant-region primer for TRBC1 and TRBC2. Nested alpha and beta constant-region primers with the SP2 primer drove four PCR rounds on ligated cDNA. TCRdb ran MiXCR on the UMI-ligation and nested PCR reads and lists one entry per CDR3 protein. Of over 100,000 distinct CDR3 sequences in the sample, around 35% are singletons; the top ten hold less than 1%. CD8 T cells were positively selected from what remained after CD4 positive selection. Cells stained for CD3, CD4, CD8, CD45RA and CD27 were sorted into four subsets. The data were obtained in a study of naive and memory T cell subsets. Notes on the study in general: Clonotypes here are unpaired alpha or beta chain sequences.

The sequence derives from a human donor in good health. The sequenced sample consisted of central memory CD4+ T cells from blood.

CDR3 DNA: TGCGCCAGCAGCCAAGGTAGCGGGAGCCACAATGAGCAGTTCTTC. This translates into CASSQGSGSHNEQFF. The rearrangement links TRBV4-1 to TRBJ2-1; the match to TRBD2 covers 9 bases. V lost 1 base to trimming and J lost 5 bases; unmatched junction nucleotides: 3. This CDR3 comprises 15 residues. Germline CDR1 MGHRA, CDR2 YSYEKL.